These 14 T cell receptor beta chains originate from one sample sequenced in a study of T cells expressing NK-cell markers. Each CDR3 protein gets one entry in TCRdb, which reprocessed the 5' RACE reads and gives no DNA. Its table lists around 380,000 distinct CDR3 sequences. The sequencing sample was made of blood T cells: a sorted CD56 or NKG2C T cell subset, CD4+ or CD8+ T cells, or bulk PBMC T cells (not recorded which). The receptors come from a woman aged 50 to 65 in good health.

V is TRBV10-3 and J is TRBJ2-7; TCRdb picks TRBD1, but there is no DNA to check that call. Per germline, CDR1 ENHRY and CDR2 SYGVKD. CDR3 length: 15 residues. The CDR3 sequence: CAISEPGFEGYEQYF.

This chain connects TRBV6-1 to TRBJ2-7. This CDR3 spans 14 amino acids. CDR1 is MNHNS and CDR2 is SASEGT in the germline V gene. CDR3 sequence: CASSELSFPHEQYF.

This chain links TRBV5-5 with TRBJ2-2. Germline V gives CDR1 SGHKS, CDR2 YYEKEE (reference sequence). The length of the CDR3 is 16 residues. CDR3 sequence: CASSSPQNLNTGELFF.

The J gene is TRBJ2-7, the V gene TRBV30; TCRdb's D call, TRBD2, is unchecked because there is no DNA. Germline-derived CDR1 and CDR2 are GTSNPN and SVGIG (reference sequence). The CDR3 is 12 residues long. CDR3 sequence reads: CACETSGGGRYF. The full variable domain, with the rest looked up from reference TRBV30 and TRBJ2-7, is SQTIHQWPATLVQPVGSPLSLECTVEGTSNPNLYWYRQAAGRGLQLLFYSVGIGQISSEVPQNLSASRPQDRQFILSSKKLLLSDSGFYLCACETSGGGRYFGPGTRLTVT.

V usage is TRBV5-1 and J usage is TRBJ2-1; TCRdb designates TRBD1, a call that cannot be tested without DNA. Germline V gene sequence: CDR1 SGHRS, CDR2 YFSETQ. CDR3 length: 12 residues. The CDR3: CAIRGSNNEQFF. Variable domain in full (rest from reference TRBV5-1 and TRBJ2-1): KAGVTQTPRYLIKTRGQQVTLSCSPISGHRSVSWYQQTPGQGLQFLFEYFSETQRNKGNFPGRFSGRQFSNSRSEMNVSTLELGDSALYLCAIRGSNNEQFFGPGTRLTVL.

The V gene is TRBV5-1, the J gene TRBJ2-1. There are 12 residues in the CDR3. Germline CDR1 is SGHRS and CDR2 is YFSETQ. The CDR3 loop reads CASSPSLYEQFF.

This chain uses TRBV3-1 with TRBJ1-2; TCRdb gives TRBD1 as the D gene, but with no DNA this cannot be confirmed. The CDR3 covers 13 residues. The germline gives CDR1 LGHDT, CDR2 YNNKEL (reference sequence). The CDR3 loop is CASSPPGAQGYTF. Using reference TRBV3-1 and TRBJ1-2 for the parts outside the CDR3, the full variable domain is DTAVSQTPKYLVTQMGNDKSIKCEQNLGHDTMYWYKQDSKKFLKIMFSYNNKELIINETVPNRFSPKSPDKAHLNLHINSLELGDSAVYFCASSPPGAQGYTFGSGTRLTVV.

The rearrangement links TRBV20-1 to TRBJ2-1; with no DNA, the TCRdb D assignment of TRBD2 cannot be verified. CDR1 DFQATT and CDR2 SNEGSKA come from the germline V gene (reference sequence). The CDR3 runs to 15 residues. This CDR3 is CSARWREKVYNEQFF.

The chain couples TRBV3-1 to TRBJ2-2; the TCRdb call, TRBD2, lacks DNA for checking. The CDR3 contains 15 residues. Germline V gene lookup returns CDR1 LGHDT and CDR2 YNNKEL (reference sequence). The CDR3: CASSLGLAVRGELFF.

The rearrangement joins TRBV3-1 to TRBJ2-5; as DNA is missing, the TRBD1 call by TCRdb cannot be tested. The CDR3 sequence is 15 residues long. Germline-derived CDR1 and CDR2 are LGHDT and YNNKEL (reference sequence). CDR3 protein: CASSQGGQGAGTQYF.

The chain employs TRBV5-1 and TRBJ2-2; checking the TCRdb D call of TRBD2 is not possible without DNA. CDR3 length: 16 amino acids. Germline V gene data show CDR1 as SGHRS and CDR2 as YFSETQ. CDR3 sequence reads: CASSETSGTNTGELFF.

CDR3 sequence reads: CSAREKRNNSPLHF. The genes are TRBV20-1 and TRBJ1-6. This CDR3 contains 14 residues. In germline, CDR1 is DFQATT, CDR2 SNEGSKA (reference sequence).

This chain joins TRBV12-3 or TRBV12-4 and TRBJ1-6; TCRdb proposes TRBD1, but this gene call is untestable without DNA. The CDR3 is made up of 13 amino acids. The CDR3 reads CASTYRKNSPLHF.

The J gene is TRBJ1-2, the V gene TRBV5-6; TCRdb selects TRBD1, and the lack of DNA leaves this call unchecked. CDR3 length: 16 amino acids. Germline V CDR1 and CDR2: SGHDT, YYEEEE. CDR3 loop: CASSSRSRGRFNGYTF.